One and the same sample provided the 32 T cell receptor beta chains below, sequenced in a study of T cells after yellow fever vaccination. One entry per CDR3 protein, called by TCRdb with MiXCR from the 5' RACE reads. The sample holds around 610,000 distinct CDR3 sequences; approximately 13% are singletons and the top ten take roughly 13%. Here the sequenced sample was PBMCs, taken on the day of the yellow fever booster vaccination. These receptors originate from a man between 25 and 39 years old who received the YFV17D yellow fever vaccine.

This clonotype was counted only a few times. The chain recombines TRBV6-5 with TRBJ2-1; TRBD2 aligns across 15 bases. J lost 7 bases, V lost 0 bases, and 10 bases had no gene match. Per the germline V gene, CDR1 is MNHEY and CDR2 is SVGAGI. CDR3 length equals 19 residues. In DNA, the CDR3 is TGTGCCAGCAGTTACTCTTCTCCGGGACTAGCGGGAGGTTCAAATGAGCAGTTCTTC. Its translation is CASSYSSPGLAGGSNEQFF.

The table lists this clonotype with a few counts. This sequence joins TRBV7-9 and TRBJ2-1, with D uncertain. CDR1 and CDR2 from the germline V gene are SEHNR and FQNEAQ (reference sequence). The CDR3 contains 12 residues. V was cut by 5 bases and J by 8 bases, with 10 bases left in between. In DNA form, the CDR3 reads TGTGCCAGCAGCCTACGGTTTTATGAGCAGTTCTTC. This sequence encodes CASSLRFYEQFF.

This clonotype was seen only a few times. The chain links TRBV6-1 to TRBJ2-2, with D possibly matching TRBD2 (5 bases). The ends were cut back, 7 bases at V and 6 bases at J, with 12 bases in the middle. Germline V gene data show CDR1 as MNHNS and CDR2 as SASEGT. The CDR3 has 13 residues. CDR3 loop: CASTSGLPGELFF. The CDR3 coding sequence is TGTGCCAGCACCTCCGGACTCCCCGGGGAGCTGTTTTTT.

This clonotype was detected only a few times. The chain uses TRBV18 and TRBJ2-1; TRBD2 aligns across 9 bases. The J segment lost 7 bases and the V segment lost 3 bases, leaving 7 bases of the junction unmatched. The germline CDR1 and CDR2 sequences are KGHSH and LQKENI. The CDR3 is 15 amino acids. The CDR3 DNA reads TGTGCCAGCTCACCTTCTAGCGGGATGAATAATGAGCAGTTCTTC. Its translation: CASSPSSGMNNEQFF.

The chain has TRBV7-8 and TRBJ2-2, with TRBD2 as a possible D gene (6 bases). CDR3 length equals 15 residues. V was clipped by 5 bases and J by 3 bases, with 13 bases between them. Germline V gene data show CDR1 as SGHVS and CDR2 as FQNEAQ. CDR3 loop: CASSPTSTYTGELFF. The CDR3, as DNA: TGTGCCAGCAGCCCTACTAGCACCTACACCGGGGAGCTGTTTTTT.

This clonotype was picked up a small number of times. The chain combines TRBV7-2 with TRBJ1-6; D is undetermined. CDR3 length: 15 amino acids. V dropped 3 bases and J dropped 15 bases, with 21 bases sitting between them. Germline CDR1 reads SGHTA; CDR2 reads FQGNSA. CDR3: CASSLATGMGSVLHF. The CDR3 DNA reads as TGTGCCAGCAGCTTGGCGACGGGAATGGGGTCTGTCCTCCACTTT.

This clonotype was counted many times. This rearrangement joins TRBV7-2 to TRBJ2-7, with D perhaps matching TRBD2 (6 bases). This CDR3 contains 13 residues. Trimming stripped 0 bases from V and 7 bases from J, with 10 bases between. Germline V gives CDR1 SGHTA, CDR2 FQGNSA. The CDR3 DNA follows: TGTGCCAGCAGCTTAGCGGAGGGTAGGGAGCAGTACTTC. This gives the protein CASSLAEGREQYF.

In this sample, this clonotype turned up a few times. J is TRBJ2-7 and V is TRBV10-3; D unclear. Germline CDR1 is ENHRY and CDR2 is SYGVKD. The V and J ends lost 11 bases and 0 bases respectively, with 11 bases between them. This CDR3 comprises 12 residues. The CDR3 spells CAVAAASYEQYF. In DNA form, the CDR3 reads TGTGCCGTGGCGGCAGCCTCCTACGAGCAGTACTTC.

This clonotype was seen only a few times. This sequence joins TRBV25-1 and TRBJ1-1; D uncertain. Germline V lookup: CDR1 MGHDK, CDR2 SYGVNS. The CDR3 has 14 residues. The ends were cut back, 6 bases at V and 5 bases at J, with 16 bases in the middle. CDR3 protein: CASSLPGPLTEAFF. The CDR3 nucleotides are TGTGCCAGCAGCCTCCCGGGCCCCTTGACTGAAGCTTTCTTT. Combining the CDR3 with reference TRBV25-1 and TRBJ1-1 gives the whole variable domain EADIYQTPRYLVIGTGKKITLECSQTMGHDKMYWYQQDPGMELHLIHYSYGVNSTEKGDLSSESTVSRIRTEHFPLTLESARPSHTSQYLCASSLPGPLTEAFFGQGTRLTVV.

The chain links TRBV5-5 to TRBJ1-5; D possibly corresponds to TRBD1 (6 bases). V was trimmed by 0 bases and J by 6 bases, leaving 13 bases between them. CDR3 length: 15 amino acids. Germline assignment: CDR1 SGHKS and CDR2 YYEKEE (reference sequence). The CDR3 nucleotides are TGTGCCAGCAGCTTGGCTGGGGGGCAAGGTCAGCCCCAGCATTTT. Protein sequence: CASSLAGGQGQPQHF.

This clonotype has only a few counts. This chain uses TRBV28 with TRBJ2-5; maybe TRBD2 (6 bases). The germline V gene encodes CDR1 MDHEN and CDR2 SYDVKM. The CDR3 has 13 amino acids. The germline V and J ends were trimmed by 8 bases and 5 bases, with 15 bases remaining between them. The CDR3 protein is CASSTGALETQYF. The CDR3 bases are TGTGCCAGCTCGACGGGAGCTCTCGAGACCCAGTACTTC.

A few counts support this clonotype. The rearrangement uses TRBV12-3 or TRBV12-4 and TRBJ2-3, with D hard to call. This CDR3 spans 15 amino acids. The V and J ends lost 2 bases and 0 bases respectively, with 9 bases between them. CDR3 coding DNA: TGTGCCAGCAGTTTAATGACACCTAGCACAGATACGCAGTATTTT. Residues: CASSLMTPSTDTQYF.

The chain recombines TRBV5-3 with TRBJ2-5; 8 bases agree with TRBD2. TRBV5-3 has ORF status, its function being uncertain. Trimming cost V 2 bases and J 2 bases; bases outside gene matches: 2. This CDR3 spans 14 amino acids. The CDR3 bases are TGTGCCAGAAGCTTAGCGGGAGAACAAGAGACCCAGTACTTC. Protein: CARSLAGEQETQYF.

The CDR3 nucleotides are TGTGCCAGCAGTTACCCGGGGGTGCGGGAGGAAAAAGAGACCCAGTACTTC. Translating it yields CASSYPGVREEKETQYF. The genes are TRBV6-5 and TRBJ2-5; 8 bases are a match to TRBD2. CDR1 and CDR2 (germline): MNHEY, SVGAGI. The CDR3 totals 17 residues. Trimming removed 2 bases from V and 3 bases from J; junction bases left unmatched: 11.

This chain connects TRBV13 to TRBJ2-1, with 10 bases matching TRBD2. V shed 2 bases, J shed 4 bases, and the junction held 14 bases outside the gene matches. The CDR3 totals 19 residues. Germline V gene lookup returns CDR1 PRHDT and CDR2 FYEKMQ (reference sequence). CDR3 loop: CASSLRGYTWTSGYNEQFF. CDR3 sequence (DNA): TGTGCCAGCAGCTTAAGGGGCTATACCTGGACTAGCGGATACAATGAGCAGTTCTTC. The full variable domain, rest sourced from reference TRBV13 and TRBJ2-1, is AAGVIQSPRHLIKEKRETATLKCYPIPRHDTVYWYQQGPGQDPQFLISFYEKMQSDKGSIPDRFSAQQFSDYHSELNMSSLELGDSALYFCASSLRGYTWTSGYNEQFFGPGTRLTVL.

This clonotype has a handful of counts. This rearrangement joins TRBV3-1 to TRBJ1-1; 7 bases agree with TRBD1. V gave up 3 bases and J gave up 10 bases; unmatched junction bases: 8. Germline assignment: CDR1 LGHDT and CDR2 YNNKEL (reference sequence). CDR3 length: 13 amino acids. Here the CDR3 DNA reads TGTGCCAGCAGCCAGGGGACAGTAGGGGGAGCTTTCTTT. This gives the protein CASSQGTVGGAFF.

The rearrangement uses TRBV20-1 and TRBJ2-7, with TRBD1 identical over 7 bases. CDR1 is DFQATT and CDR2 is SNEGSKA in the germline V gene (reference sequence). The ends lost 5 bases at V and 2 bases at J; junction bases unmatched: 9. The CDR3 loop spans 14 amino acids. CDR3 loop: CSAGPGTAAYEQYF. CDR3 sequence (DNA): TGCAGTGCTGGGCCCGGGACAGCAGCCTACGAGCAGTACTTC.

The chain joins TRBV10-3 to TRBJ2-2; no reliable D call. Trimming took 4 bases from V and 0 from J, leaving 6 bases between them. Germline values: CDR1 ENHRY, CDR2 SYGVKD. The CDR3 spans 14 residues. The CDR3 coding sequence is TGTGCCATCAGTGCTCAAACGAACACCGGGGAGCTGTTTTTT. Translation: CAISAQTNTGELFF.

This clonotype was observed a few times. The V gene is TRBV9, the J gene TRBJ2-3; D might be TRBD2 (6 bases). This CDR3 spans 16 amino acids. Germline-derived CDR1 and CDR2 are SGDLS and YYNGEE. V lost 4 bases, J lost 8 bases, and 23 bases lay in between. CDR3: CASSPLGDSVRATQYF. CDR3 DNA sequence: TGTGCCAGCAGCCCCCTGGGGGACTCCGTTAGGGCTACGCAGTATTTT.

The gene calls are TRBV27 and TRBJ1-3; no reliable D call. Trimming removed 4 bases from V and 0 bases from J, with 16 bases in between. Germline V gene sequence: CDR1 MNHEY, CDR2 SMNVEV (reference sequence). This CDR3 is built from 17 residues. DNA of the CDR3: TGTGCCAGCAGTTCCCTCCCTACGGCGTCCTCTGGAAACACCATATATTTT. This sequence encodes CASSSLPTASSGNTIYF.

The rearrangement links TRBV7-2 to TRBJ2-3, with 10 bases matching TRBD2. Germline V lookup: CDR1 SGHTA, CDR2 FQGNSA. This CDR3 is built from 16 residues. With V trimmed by 3 bases and J by 13 bases, 16 bases remained unmatched. The CDR3 DNA follows: TGTGCCAGCAGCTTTAGCGGGAGGCCCTCCCACTCCTATAAGTATTTT. Residues: CASSFSGRPSHSYKYF. Full variable domain (remainder filled in from reference TRBV7-2 and TRBJ2-3): GAGVSQSPSNKVTEKGKDVELRCDPISGHTALYWYRQSLGQGLEFLIYFQGNSAPDKSGLPSDRFSAERTGGSVSTLTIQRTQQEDSAVYLCASSFSGRPSHSYKYFGPGTRLTVL.

This clonotype was detected ten times or more. The gene calls are TRBV29-1 and TRBJ2-5; D call uncertain. V was shortened by 5 bases and J by 0 bases, with 10 bases between the two germline ends. The CDR3 sequence is 13 residues long. Germline V lookup: CDR1 SQVTM, CDR2 ANQGSEA. CDR3 amino acids: CSVLDGNQETQYF. CDR3 DNA sequence: TGCAGCGTTTTGGACGGCAACCAAGAGACCCAGTACTTC. Full variable domain (outside the CDR3, taken from reference TRBV29-1 and TRBJ2-5): SAVISQKPSRDICQRGTSLTIQCQVDSQVTMMFWYRQQPGQSLTLIATANQGSEATYESGFVIDKFPISRPNLTFSTLTVSNMSPEDSSIYLCSVLDGNQETQYFGPGTRLLVL.

The gene calls are TRBV20-1 and TRBJ2-3; D ambiguous. Trimming left V 5 bases short and J 1 base short, with 10 bases between. CDR1 and CDR2 from the germline V gene are DFQATT and SNEGSKA (reference sequence). The CDR3 extends over 13 amino acids. The CDR3, as DNA: TGCAGTGCTGGCCCTCTTGGCACAGATACGCAGTATTTT. Amino acids: CSAGPLGTDTQYF.

This chain uses TRBV6-2 or TRBV6-3 with TRBJ2-2, with D perhaps matching TRBD2 (6 bases). The V gene's germline CDR1 is MNHEY and CDR2 SVGEGT. Trimming shortened V by 6 bases and J by 1 base, and 9 bases separated the two germline ends. There are 14 residues in the CDR3. The CDR3: CASRNSGNTGELFF. Here the CDR3 DNA reads TGTGCCAGCAGAAATAGCGGGAACACCGGGGAGCTGTTTTTT.

This clonotype was found many times. The chain couples TRBV7-2 to TRBJ1-2; the D gene is possibly TRBD1 (6 bases). From germline, CDR1 is SGHTA and CDR2 FQGNSA. The CDR3 runs to 15 residues. The V end was cut by 4 bases, the J end by 4 bases, with 16 bases between. CDR3 bases: TGTGCCAGCAGCTCGGACAGCCCGGTCCCCTATGGCTACACCTTC. This gives the protein CASSSDSPVPYGYTF.

This clonotype was counted many times. The genes are TRBV9 and TRBJ2-7; D unresolved. Germline CDR1 and CDR2: SGDLS and YYNGEE. This CDR3 spans 12 amino acids. V lost 3 bases and J lost 5, with 9 bases in between. The CDR3 coding sequence is TGTGCCAGCAGCGGTAGGAGCGACGAGCAGTACTTC. Translating gives CASSGRSDEQYF. Full variable domain (remainder filled in from reference TRBV9 and TRBJ2-7): DSGVTQTPKHLITATGQRVTLRCSPRSGDLSVYWYQQSLDQGLQFLIQYYNGEERAKGNILERFSAQQFPDLHSELNLSSLELGDSALYFCASSGRSDEQYFGPGTRLTVT.

V and J are TRBV13 and TRBJ2-1; 11 nucleotides match TRBD2. The CDR3 is 19 amino acids. Trimming took 3 bases from V and 0 from J; bases not matched to a gene: 10. Germline assignment: CDR1 PRHDT and CDR2 FYEKMQ (reference sequence). DNA for the CDR3: TGTGCCAGCAGCTTCCCTCCGGGACTAGCGGAAAGCTCCTACAATGAGCAGTTCTTC. Its protein product is CASSFPPGLAESSYNEQFF.

In its sample, this clonotype was seen a few times. The genes are TRBV6-1 and TRBJ2-2; 7 bases are shared with TRBD1. Germline CDR1 MNHNS, CDR2 SASEGT. J gave up 6 bases and V 8 bases, and 9 bases lay outside the gene matches. The CDR3 runs 14 residues. In DNA form, the CDR3 reads TGTGCCAGCCGGAACAGGGGCTCTGCCGGGGAGCTGTTTTTT. It is translated as CASRNRGSAGELFF.

This clonotype was recorded a few times. The chain is built from TRBV12-3 or TRBV12-4 and TRBJ1-3; D ambiguous. This CDR3 comprises 15 residues. V gave up 5 bases and J gave up 0 bases, with 11 bases separating them. The CDR3 is CASSDHGDSGNTIYF. In DNA form, the CDR3 reads TGTGCCAGCAGTGACCACGGAGACTCTGGAAACACCATATATTTT.

This clonotype came up a few times. This chain connects TRBV28 to TRBJ2-7; 9 nucleotides align to TRBD1. Germline trimming cut 2 bases from V and 7 bases from J; bases unmatched to any gene: 6. The CDR3 consists of 14 residues. Germline V gene sequence: CDR1 MDHEN, CDR2 SYDVKM. The DNA for the CDR3 is TGTGCCAGCAGTTTACCTGGACAGGGGTGGGAGCAGTACTTC. Protein product: CASSLPGQGWEQYF.

This clonotype was counted between two and nine times. The CDR3 protein is CSAPSQGSYNEQFF. The CDR3 region has the DNA TGCAGTGCCCCGAGTCAGGGCTCCTACAATGAGCAGTTCTTC. The rearrangement links TRBV20-1 to TRBJ2-1, with D maybe TRBD1 (5 bases). The CDR3 runs to 14 residues. Per germline, CDR1 DFQATT and CDR2 SNEGSKA (reference sequence). The V and J ends lost 6 bases and 0 bases respectively, with 12 bases between them.

The genes are TRBV20-1 and TRBJ1-1; D remains unclear. CDR3 length: 13 amino acids. Between the trimmed V and J ends, which lost 6 bases and 2 bases, there was a span of 13 bases. The germline CDR1 and CDR2 sequences are DFQATT and SNEGSKA (reference sequence). The DNA for the CDR3 is TGCAGTGCGGAAATCGGGCTTAACACTGAAGCTTTCTTT. The encoded protein is CSAEIGLNTEAFF.